This entry describes one T cell receptor (beta chain). Antigen unknown. Germline assignment: CDR1 SGHRS and CDR2 YFSETQ. Trimming shortened V by 3 bases and J by 0 bases, and 15 bases separated the two germline ends. The CDR3 spans 17 residues. This specimen comes from a study of T cells in Graves' hyperthyroidism and ophthalmopathy. For the study at large: Staff took peripheral blood when the initial diagnosis was made, before any treatment began.

Study-wide results and limits: It was a median roughly 6.5 months before onset that the model predicted ophthalmopathy. The authors' 13 V-J model separated ophthalmopathy from stable hyperthyroidism.

The investigators amplified TCR beta CDR3 regions from RNA transcripts. HTBI primers were employed in a first-round RT-PCR of the TCR CDR3. In TCRdb, the multiplex PCR reads were re-called with MiXCR into one record per CDR3 protein. The sample records around 600,000 distinct CDR3 sequences, roughly 16% being singletons. Each person with ophthalmopathy scored at least 3 on the Clinical Activity Score, reached NOSPECS grade 4 or higher, and had been ill under 3 months. This receptor was taken from a woman in her thirties or forties with Graves' ophthalmopathy. Sequencing was performed on blood. The chain employs TRBV5-1 and TRBJ2-2; tentatively, D is TRBD2 (8 bases). The CDR3 DNA sequence: TGCGCCAGCAGCTCCGGGACAGCGGGGGCGAACACCGGGGAGCTGTTTTTT. Translated: CASSSGTAGANTGELFF.